This is a list of T cell receptor beta chains from one sample in a study of cytomegalovirus exposure and HLA in healthy donors. Method: immunoSEQ multiplex PCR; TCRdb's copy keeps in-frame clones and lacks some. The sample's table shows about 170,000 clones. Sequencing was done on a sample of PBMCs. These receptors originate from a woman between 18 and 30 years old in good health and CMV-seropositive. Both conserved end residues are part of each CDR3. D genes are given only for firm matches.

TRBV4-3,TRBJ2-3,TRBD2,CASSPTSGATDTQYF,TGCGCCAGCAGCCCGACTAGCGGGGCCACAGATACGCAGTATTTT
TRBV2,TRBJ2-7,-,CASRQPGTYEQYF,TGTGCCAGCAGGCAGCCGGGTACCTACGAGCAGTACTTC
TRBV18,TRBJ2-1,TRBD2,CASSPALAGDGQFF,TGTGCCAGCTCACCAGCTCTAGCGGGAGATGGGCAGTTCTTC
TRBV27,TRBJ1-2,-,CASSFGSGRMNYGYTF,TGTGCCAGCAGTTTCGGATCAGGGCGTATGAACTATGGCTACACCTTC
TRBV30,TRBJ2-5,TRBD2,CAWRAGGAQTQYF,TGTGCCTGGAGAGCCGGGGGGGCACAGACCCAGTACTTC
TRBV30,TRBJ1-2,TRBD1,CAWTNPGQGARGYTF,TGTGCCTGGACGAACCCGGGACAGGGGGCAAGGGGCTACACCTTC
TRBV23-1,TRBJ1-1,TRBD1,CASSQTGYQNTEAFF,TGCGCCAGCAGTCAGACAGGGTATCAGAACACTGAAGCTTTCTTT
TRBV27,TRBJ1-2,TRBD1,CASARDRANYGYTF,TGTGCCAGCGCCCGGGACAGGGCCAACTATGGCTACACCTTC
TRBV5-6,TRBJ2-1,-,CASSLGTTNEQFF,TGTGCCAGCAGCTTGGGGACTACAAATGAGCAGTTCTTC
TRBV19,TRBJ2-3,-,CASSSSRSAQYF,TGTGCCAGTAGTAGCTCTCGGAGTGCGCAGTATTTT
TRBV5-4,TRBJ1-1,-,CASSSKDTGNTEAFF,TGTGCCAGCAGCTCCAAAGATACAGGGAACACTGAAGCTTTCTTT
TRBV29-1,TRBJ2-3,-,CSVDTGTDTQYF,TGCAGCGTTGATACAGGCACAGATACGCAGTATTTT
TRBV7-9,TRBJ2-3,TRBD2,CASSLPGGSADTQYF,TGTGCCAGCAGCCTCCCGGGAGGGTCGGCAGATACGCAGTATTTT
TRBV27,TRBJ1-5,-,CASSPARGVGPQHF,TGTGCCAGCAGTCCGGCGCGGGGAGTGGGGCCCCAGCATTTT
TRBV10-2,TRBJ1-1,TRBD1,CASRRQGAGEAFF,TGCGCCAGCAGGCGACAGGGGGCGGGCGAAGCTTTCTTT
TRBV4-2,TRBJ2-1,TRBD1,CASSQDRGDRDNEQFF,TGTGCCAGCAGCCAAGATAGGGGGGACAGGGACAATGAGCAGTTCTTC
TRBV6-5,TRBJ2-7,TRBD2,CASSYSVASGRNEQYF,TGTGCCAGCAGTTACTCGGTGGCTAGCGGGCGGAACGAGCAGTACTTC
TRBV5-6,TRBJ2-7,-,CASSLNRAEQYF,TGTGCCAGCAGCCTCAACAGGGCCGAGCAGTACTTC
TRBV27,TRBJ2-2,-,CASSSWGDSTGELFF,TGTGCCAGCAGCTCGTGGGGGGATAGCACCGGGGAGCTGTTTTTT
TRBV9,TRBJ2-3,TRBD2,CASSVGLAGAIDTQYF,TGTGCCAGCAGCGTAGGACTAGCGGGAGCGATAGATACGCAGTATTTT